This TCR beta chain was sequenced during a study of T cell responses to AZD1222 COVID-19 vaccine. Clones were read by immunoSEQ multiplex PCR, and TCRdb kept only the in-frame ones, dropping some. The sample yields 95,000 to 150,000 clones, more than 70% seen once. The J segment lost 8 bases and the V segment lost 4 bases, leaving 11 bases of the junction unmatched. CDR3 size: 14 residues. CDR1 and CDR2 from the germline V gene are SGHRS and YFSETQ. This clonotype originated in an adult in good health. The source was peripheral blood, collected on day 0 of AZD1222 vaccination. The chain combines TRBV5-1 with TRBJ1-2; 7 nucleotides agree with TRBD1. Written as DNA, the CDR3 is TGCGCCAGCAGCGAAGACAGGGTATTTGGGGGCTACACCTTC. Encoded protein: CASSEDRVFGGYTF.